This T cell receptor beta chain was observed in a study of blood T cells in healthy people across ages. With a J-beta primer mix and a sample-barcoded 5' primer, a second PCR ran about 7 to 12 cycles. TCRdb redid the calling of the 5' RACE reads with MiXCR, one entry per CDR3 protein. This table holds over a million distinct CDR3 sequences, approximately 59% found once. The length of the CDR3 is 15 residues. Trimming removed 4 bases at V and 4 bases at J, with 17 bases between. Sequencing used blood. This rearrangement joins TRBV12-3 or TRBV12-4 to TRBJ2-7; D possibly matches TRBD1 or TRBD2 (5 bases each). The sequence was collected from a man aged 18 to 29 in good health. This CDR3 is CASSWGTEKGYEQYF. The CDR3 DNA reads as TGTGCCAGCAGTTGGGGGACCGAAAAGGGTTACGAGCAGTACTTC.